The entry that follows covers one TCR beta chain sequence. Its specificity is not known. The source of the sample is a study of cytotoxic CD8 clonotypes in ibrutinib-treated CLL. Turning to the study itself: Researchers reported about a dozen relapsed/refractory and some 14 treatment-naive patients, roughly 17 of them IGHV unmutated. General study findings and limits: Clonality went higher at ibrutinib response and then dropped back toward baseline at progression. At baseline, clonality was higher than in age-matched healthy donors and correlated with CD8+ counts.

Sequenced by immunoSEQ multiplex PCR; TCRdb stores in-frame clones only, minus some. The sample lists about 130,000 clones, over 75% occurring once. The V segment lost 5 bases and the J segment 8 bases; nucleotides outside the gene matches: 6. Germline CDR1 and CDR2: MDHEN and SYDVKM. The CDR3 sequence is 14 residues long. J is TRBJ2-1 and V is TRBV28; TRBD2 matches at 10 bases. This TCR was recovered from a human donor with chronic lymphocytic leukemia. The sample consisted of PBMCs, taken after 24 months of ibrutinib treatment. The CDR3 region is CASSPASGRYEQFF. In nucleotides, the CDR3 is TGTGCCAGCAGTCCGGCTAGCGGGAGATATGAGCAGTTCTTC.